This entry is about one TCR beta chain. The target antigen is unknown. This record comes from a study of cytomegalovirus exposure and HLA in healthy donors. 60 Vbeta and 13 Jbeta primers were used in PCR. The assay was immunoSEQ multiplex PCR, and TCRdb's table has in-frame clones only and misses some. The data contain about 230,000 clones, 77% of them singletons. Overall study findings and caveats: Despite most TCR sequences being rare, some public TCRs occurred in many donors.

Trimming stripped 5 bases from V and 8 bases from J, with 18 bases between. The germline V gene encodes CDR1 MDHEN and CDR2 SYDVKM. This CDR3 region has 14 residues. Material for sequencing was PBMCs. This clonotype was sampled from an older woman in good health and CMV-seropositive. This sequence joins TRBV28 and TRBJ1-1; maybe TRBD1 (6 bases). In DNA, the CDR3 is TGTGCCAGCAGTACCCCCCACGGGGGGCTGGAAGCTTTCTTT. Amino acids: CASSTPHGGLEAFF.